The source of this T cell receptor beta chain is a study of T cell responses to AZD1222 COVID-19 vaccine. Study-level background: Pooling covered second doses at about 4 or about 12 weeks.

The CDR3 is 15 residues long. Germline V gene data show CDR1 as MNHEY and CDR2 as SVGAGI. The V and J ends lost 5 bases and 0 bases, in that order; junction bases with no gene match: 4. Profiled with immunoSEQ multiplex PCR; TCRdb holds only in-frame clones, not every one. Of 120,000 or so clones listed, approximately 88% are singletons. This clone has just one count. Its target is not known. Whole-study findings and limits: Rises in breadth and depth of Spike-specific TCRs came after two AZD1222 doses. Reports indicate that nearly half of spike-specific TCRs are directed at unmutated variant regions. Spike as a whole was targeted by vaccine-associated CD4 TCRs, dominant at 160-218 and 743-854.

The gene calls are TRBV6-5 and TRBJ1-1; 9 nucleotides match TRBD1. The TCR was taken from an adult in good health. The sequenced sample was peripheral blood, obtained on day 0 of AZD1222 vaccination. CDR3 DNA: TGTGCCAGCAGTCATAGGACAGGGGTGAACACTGAAGCTTTCTTT. Translation: CASSHRTGVNTEAFF.